The 30 T cell receptor beta chains in this list originate from one sample, sequenced in a study of cytomegalovirus exposure and HLA in healthy donors. PCR was performed using 60 Vbeta and 13 Jbeta primers. TCRdb keeps only in-frame clones here, not all; method: immunoSEQ multiplex PCR. The sample has roughly 140,000 clones; 60% to 80% are singletons. Sequencing was done on a sample of PBMCs. These receptors were collected from a woman aged 25 to 39 in good health and CMV-seronegative.

V usage is TRBV7-3 and J usage is TRBJ1-2, with no clear D. Trimming took 2 bases from V and 8 from J, leaving 12 bases between them. CDR3 length: 13 residues. The germline V gene encodes CDR1 SGHTA and CDR2 FQGTGA. CDR3 in DNA: TGTGCCAGCAGCTTACACGGGGTTGCAGGCTACACCTTC. This sequence encodes CASSLHGVAGYTF.

This clone was counted a few times. The rearrangement links TRBV11-2 to TRBJ2-5; TRBD2 matches at 8 bases. In germline, CDR1 is SGHAT, CDR2 FQNNGV. Trimming at V came to 5 bases and at J to 9 bases, leaving 11 bases not matched to a gene. The length of the CDR3 is 14 residues. The CDR3 DNA is TGTGCCAGCAGCACGGGGGGGCCGGGTGGGTCCCAGTACTTC. Its translation: CASSTGGPGGSQYF.

The sample holds a few counts of this clone. The rearrangement links TRBV29-1 to TRBJ1-2, with D maybe TRBD1 (6 bases). This CDR3 region has 14 residues. V was pared by 0 bases and J by 8 bases, with 16 bases between. Per the germline V gene, CDR1 is SQVTM and CDR2 is ANQGSEA. The CDR3 reads CSVEDSSNGGGYTF. CDR3 nucleotides: TGCAGCGTTGAAGATTCCTCTAATGGGGGCGGCTACACCTTC.

The chain uses TRBV14 and TRBJ2-1, with 9 bases aligning to TRBD2. The CDR3 has 18 amino acids. CDR1 is SGHDN and CDR2 is FVKESK in the germline V gene. V lost 0 bases and J lost 4; bases outside the gene matches: 10. This CDR3 reads CASSQDVRRGGKYNEQFF. CDR3 DNA: TGTGCCAGCAGCCAAGATGTTCGGCGGGGGGGGAAATACAATGAGCAGTTCTTC.

This clone was picked up a small number of times. This chain links TRBV6-1 with TRBJ1-1, with 9 bases lining up with TRBD1. CDR3 length: 13 residues. From germline, CDR1 is MNHNS and CDR2 SASEGT. J gave up 4 bases and V 5 bases, and 2 bases lay outside the gene matches. The CDR3 here is CASSPTGGTEAFF. The CDR3 nucleotides are TGTGCCAGCAGTCCGACAGGGGGCACTGAAGCTTTCTTT.

The rearrangement uses TRBV9 and TRBJ2-1; 7 nucleotides agree with TRBD2. The CDR3 spans 16 residues. V trimming: 4 bases; J trimming: 4 bases; junction bases outside the gene matches: 11. Looked up from germline, CDR1 is SGDLS and CDR2 is YYNGEE. CDR3 in amino acids: CASSLVRSGDYNEQFF. Here the CDR3 DNA reads TGTGCCAGCAGCCTCGTTCGGAGCGGGGATTACAATGAGCAGTTCTTC.

This clone was counted once. This sequence joins TRBV5-1 and TRBJ2-7, with 12 bases that match TRBD1. CDR3 length equals 16 residues. Germline V lookup: CDR1 SGHRS, CDR2 YFSETQ. Trimming took 0 bases from V and 3 from J; bases not matched to a gene: 4. The CDR3 spells CASSLEGTGGLYEQYF. The CDR3 DNA reads as TGCGCCAGCAGCTTGGAGGGGACAGGGGGCCTCTACGAGCAGTACTTC. The whole variable domain, remainder taken from reference TRBV5-1 and TRBJ2-7, is KAGVTQTPRYLIKTRGQQVTLSCSPISGHRSVSWYQQTPGQGLQFLFEYFSETQRNKGNFPGRFSGRQFSNSRSEMNVSTLELGDSALYLCASSLEGTGGLYEQYFGPGTRLTVT.

The genes are TRBV10-3 and TRBJ2-5, with 15 bases lining up with TRBD2. V trimming: 7 bases; J trimming: 1 base; junction bases outside the gene matches: 1. This CDR3 has 15 residues. The germline CDR1 and CDR2 sequences are ENHRY and SYGVKD. CDR3 in amino acids: CAIKGLAGGQETQYF. The CDR3 bases are TGTGCCATCAAGGGACTAGCGGGGGGCCAAGAGACCCAGTACTTC.

The J gene is TRBJ1-4, the V gene TRBV5-1; possibly TRBD1 for D (6 bases). The CDR3 loop spans 15 amino acids. CDR1 is SGHRS, CDR2 YFSETQ, per germline. Trimming stripped 0 bases from V and 6 bases from J, with 12 bases between. This CDR3 reads CASSLEGGRYEKLFF. CDR3 nucleotide sequence: TGCGCCAGCAGCTTGGAGGGGGGGAGATATGAAAAACTGTTTTTT.

The rearrangement joins TRBV7-2 to TRBJ1-1, with a weak D call TRBD1 (6 bases). Germline values: CDR1 SGHTA, CDR2 FQGNSA. The CDR3 is 13 residues long. With 5 bases removed from V and 1 base from J, the gap between germline ends came to 8 bases. The CDR3, as DNA: TGTGCCAGCAGCCAGACAGGGAACACTGAAGCTTTCTTT. It codes for CASSQTGNTEAFF.

This clone occurred once. The chain recombines TRBV16 with TRBJ1-2; possibly TRBD1 for D (6 bases). The V end lost 5 bases, the J end lost 8 bases, and 18 bases lay between the germline ends. CDR3 size: 14 residues. CDR1 is KGHSY and CDR2 is FQNENV in the germline V gene. The CDR3 DNA is TGTGCCAGCAGCTCCTTCAGGGGTTTTCGGGGCTACACCTTC. This sequence encodes CASSSFRGFRGYTF.

The gene calls are TRBV6-5 and TRBJ1-3; the D is unclear. V lost 2 bases and J lost 4, with 9 bases in between. Germline V gene sequence: CDR1 MNHEY, CDR2 SVGAGI. The CDR3 contains 14 residues. The CDR3 is CASSYREPGNTIYF. Written as DNA, the CDR3 is TGTGCCAGCAGTTACAGGGAGCCGGGAAACACCATATATTTT.

The chain recombines TRBV5-4 with TRBJ2-3; 9 positions match TRBD2. The CDR3 sequence is 15 residues long. V lost 1 base to trimming and J lost 6 bases; unmatched junction nucleotides: 6. In germline, CDR1 is SGHNT, CDR2 YYREEE (reference sequence). Here the CDR3 reads CASSLSRGGFDTQYF. The CDR3 nucleotides are TGTGCCAGCAGCTTGTCGCGGGGGGGCTTCGATACGCAGTATTTT.

This sequence joins TRBV7-8 and TRBJ1-5, with 8 bases aligning to TRBD1. V shed 1 base, J shed 5 bases, and the junction held 7 bases outside the gene matches. Looked up from germline, CDR1 is SGHVS and CDR2 is FQNEAQ. The CDR3 is 16 amino acids. CDR3 DNA sequence: TGTGCCAGCAGCTTAGATGAGACAGGGGTGCATCAGCCCCAGCATTTT. Its protein product is CASSLDETGVHQPQHF. The variable domain in full, completed from reference TRBV7-8 and TRBJ1-5, reads GAGVSQSPRYKVAKRGQDVALRCDPISGHVSLFWYQQALGQGPEFLTYFQNEAQLDKSGLPSDRFFAERPEGSVSTLKIQRTQQEDSAVYLCASSLDETGVHQPQHFGDGTRLSIL.

V is TRBV7-3 and J is TRBJ2-5, with 12 nucleotides matching TRBD2. This CDR3 region has 16 residues. Germline-derived CDR1 and CDR2 are SGHTA and FQGTGA. V gave up 5 bases and J gave up 0 bases; unmatched junction bases: 4. The CDR3 sequence is CASSELAGGYQETQYF. The CDR3 DNA sequence: TGTGCCAGCAGCGAACTAGCGGGGGGTTACCAAGAGACCCAGTACTTC.

As DNA, the CDR3 is TGCGCCAGCAGCCACAGGGCGGGCACCGGGGAGCTGTTTTTT. Translating it yields CASSHRAGTGELFF. V gene TRBV5-1 combines with J gene TRBJ2-2; tentative D call: TRBD1 (6 bases). Deletions cut 4 bases from V and 4 bases from J, with 11 bases between. Germline CDR1 SGHRS, CDR2 YFSETQ. There are 14 residues in the CDR3.

V usage is TRBV9 and J usage is TRBJ2-3, with 9 bases matching TRBD2. V was pared by 0 bases and J by 3 bases, with 8 bases of the junction left unmatched. This CDR3 is 17 amino acids long. The germline CDR1 and CDR2 sequences are SGDLS and YYNGEE. The CDR3 DNA reads as TGTGCCAGCAGCGTAGATCTTGCGGGGGGGCTAACAGATACGCAGTATTTT. Protein product: CASSVDLAGGLTDTQYF.

The chain employs TRBV10-1 and TRBJ2-7, with TRBD1 matching 9 bases. This CDR3 contains 15 residues. Trimming took 2 bases from V and 1 from J; bases not matched to a gene: 3. Per germline, CDR1 WNHNN and CDR2 SYGVQD (reference sequence). The CDR3: CASSEAGTGSYEQYF. CDR3 nucleotide sequence: TGCGCCAGCAGTGAGGCCGGGACAGGGTCCTACGAGCAGTACTTC.

The chain is built from TRBV7-8 and TRBJ2-1; TRBD1 agrees at 8 bases. The CDR3 loop spans 15 amino acids. Per germline, CDR1 SGHVS and CDR2 FQNEAQ. V dropped 4 bases and J dropped 5; count of bases not matched to a gene: 7. The CDR3 region is CASSYPSTGDNEQFF. The CDR3 DNA reads TGTGCCAGCAGCTACCCGTCGACAGGGGACAATGAGCAGTTCTTC.

V gene TRBV9 combines with J gene TRBJ2-3; 10 bases fit TRBD2. The CDR3 runs to 17 residues. V shed 1 base and J 3 bases; nucleotides not matched to a gene: 8. Germline lookup yields CDR1 SGDLS and CDR2 YYNGEE. The CDR3 coding sequence is TGTGCCAGCAGCGTAAGGGTTAGCGGGGGGCCGACAGATACGCAGTATTTT. Translated, it gives CASSVRVSGGPTDTQYF.

V is TRBV5-4 and J is TRBJ2-7, with 7 positions matching TRBD1. The germline CDR1 and CDR2 sequences are SGHNT and YYREEE (reference sequence). J lost 5 bases, V lost 3 bases, and 8 bases had no gene match. This CDR3 spans 14 amino acids. CDR3 sequence (DNA): TGTGCCAGCAGCTCCGAGGACAGGAGTCACGAGCAGTACTTC. Its translation is CASSSEDRSHEQYF.

The chain combines TRBV11-2 with TRBJ1-2; D is possibly TRBD1 (6 bases). Trimming left V 0 bases short and J 6 bases short, with 8 bases between. There are 13 residues in the CDR3. Per germline, CDR1 SGHAT and CDR2 FQNNGV. CDR3 amino acids: CASSLDRTDGYTF. The CDR3 bases are TGTGCCAGCAGCTTAGACCGGACAGATGGCTACACCTTC.

The chain carries TRBV11-2 and TRBJ1-2, with TRBD1 matching 8 bases. V trimming: 0 bases; J trimming: 13 bases; junction bases outside the gene matches: 10. The CDR3 is made up of 14 amino acids. Germline values: CDR1 SGHAT, CDR2 FQNNGV. CDR3 residues: CASSLDPGQGASTF. The DNA for the CDR3 is TGTGCCAGCAGCTTAGATCCGGGGCAGGGGGCGTCCACCTTC.

This chain links TRBV6-5 with TRBJ1-1; possibly TRBD1 for D (6 bases). Germline values: CDR1 MNHEY, CDR2 SVGAGI. V was pared by 0 bases and J by 4 bases, with 15 bases between. The CDR3 loop spans 16 amino acids. The CDR3 loop is CASSYSRTALATEAFF. DNA for the CDR3: TGTGCCAGCAGTTACTCCCGGACAGCTTTGGCCACTGAAGCTTTCTTT.

The chain recombines TRBV5-1 with TRBJ2-2; weak D call: TRBD1 (7 bases). V was shortened by 2 bases and J by 5 bases, with 10 bases between the two germline ends. CDR1 is SGHRS, CDR2 YFSETQ, per germline. The CDR3 is 14 residues long. DNA for the CDR3: TGCGCCAGCAGCTTCCCAGGGGGGACCGGGGAGCTGTTTTTT. Protein product: CASSFPGGTGELFF. Full variable domain (outside the CDR3, taken from reference TRBV5-1 and TRBJ2-2): KAGVTQTPRYLIKTRGQQVTLSCSPISGHRSVSWYQQTPGQGLQFLFEYFSETQRNKGNFPGRFSGRQFSNSRSEMNVSTLELGDSALYLCASSFPGGTGELFFGEGSRLTVL.

The CDR3 sequence: CAISNRGDSSGNTIYF. The CDR3 nucleotides are TGTGCCATCAGCAACAGGGGGGATTCCTCTGGAAACACCATATATTTT. This chain connects TRBV10-3 to TRBJ1-3, with TRBD1 matching 8 bases. This CDR3 region has 16 residues. In germline, CDR1 is ENHRY, CDR2 SYGVKD. V trimming: 6 bases; J trimming: 0 bases; junction bases outside the gene matches: 7.

The V call is TRBV5-1, the J call TRBJ1-2; 7 bases fit TRBD1. This CDR3 is built from 16 residues. The germline V gene has CDR1 SGHRS and CDR2 YFSETQ. J gave up 5 bases and V 0 bases, and 10 bases lay outside the gene matches. CDR3: CASSLEGAPGEYGYTF. The CDR3 nucleotides read TGCGCCAGCAGCTTGGAGGGGGCCCCCGGGGAATATGGCTACACCTTC.

J is TRBJ2-1 and V is TRBV11-2; a weak D match, TRBD1 (5 bases). The CDR3 runs 12 residues. Trimming removed 0 bases at V and 13 bases at J, with 10 bases between. Germline loops: CDR1 SGHAT, CDR2 FQNNGV. The CDR3 reads CASSLEQVQQFF. Here the CDR3 DNA reads TGTGCCAGCAGCTTAGAACAGGTACAACAGTTCTTC. Looking up the rest from reference TRBV11-2 and TRBJ2-1 gives the full variable domain: EAGVAQSPRYKIIEKRQSVAFWCNPISGHATLYWYQQILGQGPKLLIQFQNNGVVDDSQLPKDRFSAERLKGVDSTLKIQPAKLEDSAVYLCASSLEQVQQFFGPGTRLTVL.

This chain connects TRBV28 to TRBJ2-1, with D possibly matching TRBD1 (5 bases). Germline V gene sequence: CDR1 MDHEN, CDR2 SYDVKM. This CDR3 spans 15 amino acids. Deletions cut 7 bases from V and 2 bases from J, with 15 bases between. CDR3 nucleotides: TGTGCCAGCACCCGCCGCAAGGGGACCTACAATGAGCAGTTCTTC. Its translation is CASTRRKGTYNEQFF.

The chain uses TRBV5-4 and TRBJ2-1; 8 positions agree with TRBD2. Germline values: CDR1 SGHNT, CDR2 YYREEE (reference sequence). V dropped 3 bases and J dropped 8; count of bases not matched to a gene: 7. This CDR3 is 14 amino acids long. CDR3 loop: CASSSTGGTDEQFF. The DNA of the CDR3 is TGTGCCAGCAGCTCGACGGGGGGGACGGATGAGCAGTTCTTC.